This TCR beta chain was obtained from a study of cytomegalovirus exposure and HLA in healthy donors. The germline V gene has CDR1 SGHVS and CDR2 FQNEAQ. CDR3 length equals 13 residues. Trimming took off 5 bases at V and 1 base at J, with 8 bases between the two ends. The PCR contained 60 Vbeta and 13 Jbeta primers. Sequencing used immunoSEQ multiplex PCR; TCRdb keeps in-frame clones, though not all of them. Of around 130,000 clones detected, 70% to 80% appear once; the ten largest clones hold over 1.5%. Regarding donors, all were healthy bone marrow donors. Study-wide results and limits: An observed cluster of highly shared sequence variants was recorded as a likely sequencing artifact.

Comment on this clone: Its antigen is as yet unknown.

The gene calls are TRBV7-8 and TRBJ1-1; TRBD1 is a possible D gene (5 bases). Sequencing input: PBMCs. The TCR originated in a woman aged 45-65 years in good health and CMV-seronegative. CDR3 region: CASSLGQNTEAFF. The CDR3 DNA reads TGTGCCAGCAGCCTAGGACAGAACACTGAAGCTTTCTTT.